Listed here are 19 T cell receptor beta chains from one sample, sequenced in a study of CXCR3-negative and CXCR3-positive naive CD8 T cells. General study results and limits: CXCR3-positive naive cells carried more hydrophobic TRB CDR3s than CXCR3-negative naive cells did.

No cognate antigen is known for these TCRs. All TRB cDNA libraries came from 5' RACE performed with UMI labels. For each CDR3 protein, TCRdb gives one entry from its re-call of the 5' RACE reads, without DNA. Its listing shows roughly 93,000 distinct CDR3 sequences. Sequenced input: naive CXCR3+ CD8+ T cells from blood. Stated subset: CD45RO-CCR7+CD27+CD95- naive CD8+ T cells expressing CXCR3 (TNR3+). These receptors all come from a human donor in good health. Some clones in this sample may be carry-over from other donors' samples.

The chain employs TRBV7-9 and TRBJ2-3; TCRdb selects TRBD1, and the lack of DNA leaves this call unchecked. Germline assignment: CDR1 SEHNR and CDR2 FQNEAQ (reference sequence). The CDR3 sequence is 15 residues long. CDR3: CASTSPFFSTDTQYF.

This chain links TRBV28 with TRBJ2-7. This CDR3 comprises 13 residues. The germline CDR1 and CDR2 sequences are MDHEN and SYDVKM. The CDR3 protein is CASSLWQNYEQYF.

CDR3 residues: CASMAPGSAGELFF. The chain is built from TRBV9 and TRBJ2-2; the D gene TCRdb calls, TRBD1, cannot be checked with no DNA. Germline V gives CDR1 SGDLS, CDR2 YYNGEE. The CDR3 contains 14 residues.

The gene calls are TRBV29-1 and TRBJ1-1. From germline, CDR1 is SQVTM and CDR2 ANQGSEA. This CDR3 contains 13 residues. The CDR3 here is CSVEDSLNTEAFF.

V and J are TRBV5-1 and TRBJ2-2. The CDR3 is made up of 14 amino acids. The germline V gene has CDR1 SGHRS and CDR2 YFSETQ. The CDR3 spells CASGLARATGELFF. Full variable domain (outside the CDR3, taken from reference TRBV5-1 and TRBJ2-2): KAGVTQTPRYLIKTRGQQVTLSCSPISGHRSVSWYQQTPGQGLQFLFEYFSETQRNKGNFPGRFSGRQFSNSRSEMNVSTLELGDSALYLCASGLARATGELFFGEGSRLTVL.

The chain couples TRBV20-1 to TRBJ1-1. The CDR3 contains 13 residues. Germline CDR1 and CDR2: DFQATT and SNEGSKA (reference sequence). CDR3 region: CSSWSGPITEAFF.

CDR3 protein: CASSVEGGAGMYTEAFF. The chain joins TRBV9 to TRBJ1-1; TCRdb returns TRBD1, unconfirmable since there is no DNA. The CDR3 sequence is 17 residues long. The germline V gene has CDR1 SGDLS and CDR2 YYNGEE.

The chain couples TRBV11-2 to TRBJ2-7; lacking DNA, the TRBD2 call made by TCRdb goes unchecked. CDR3 length equals 13 residues. The germline gives CDR1 SGHAT, CDR2 FQNNGV. The CDR3 sequence is CASSALKAGEQYF.

The chain recombines TRBV7-2 with TRBJ2-7. Germline assignment: CDR1 SGHTA and CDR2 FQGNSA. The CDR3 is made up of 14 amino acids. The chain's CDR3 is CASSYNRGAYEQYF.

The rearrangement joins TRBV7-9 to TRBJ2-1; with no DNA, the TCRdb D assignment of TRBD2 cannot be verified. CDR1 is SEHNR, CDR2 FQNEAQ, per germline (reference sequence). The CDR3 consists of 12 residues. The CDR3 region is CASSPSTEEQYF.

The J gene is TRBJ2-2, the V gene TRBV20-1; the D call of TRBD1 rests on TCRdb alone, since no DNA is present to check it. The CDR3 is 17 amino acids. From germline, CDR1 is DFQATT and CDR2 SNEGSKA (reference sequence). CDR3 sequence reads: CSARVPGAYANTGELFF.

The gene calls are TRBV6-5 and TRBJ2-1; TCRdb returns TRBD2, unconfirmable since there is no DNA. This CDR3 is 14 amino acids long. The germline CDR1 and CDR2 sequences are MNHEY and SVGAGI. The CDR3 reads CASSPHGLVGEQFF.

The chain employs TRBV7-9 and TRBJ1-1. Germline V CDR1 and CDR2: SEHNR, FQNEAQ (reference sequence). This CDR3 is 14 amino acids long. The CDR3 sequence is CASSYSGRDTEAFF.

The gene calls are TRBV5-1 and TRBJ1-1; TCRdb indicates TRBD1, and absent DNA this call remains unverified. This CDR3 has 15 residues. Germline assignment: CDR1 SGHRS and CDR2 YFSETQ. The CDR3: CASSLEPGLNTEAFF.

CDR3 protein: CAGKTGEKEQYF. V usage is TRBV6-2 or TRBV6-3 and J usage is TRBJ2-7; the TRBD1 assignment by TCRdb is unverifiable without DNA. Germline CDR1 is MNHEY and CDR2 is SVGEGT. This CDR3 has 12 residues.

The J gene is TRBJ2-2, the V gene TRBV7-9. CDR1 and CDR2 from the germline V gene are SEHNR and FQNEAQ (reference sequence). The CDR3 consists of 14 residues. CDR3 loop: CASSLLDLTGELFF.

The rearrangement joins TRBV6-6 to TRBJ2-5; without DNA, the TCRdb call of TRBD1 cannot be checked. The CDR3 is 17 residues long. Germline V CDR1 and CDR2: MNHNY, SVGAGI (reference sequence). This chain's CDR3 is CASSYDLGRGPQETQYF.

The J gene is TRBJ2-3, the V gene TRBV7-2; the TCRdb D gene call, TRBD1, has no DNA to confirm it. Germline V gene data show CDR1 as SGHTA and CDR2 as FQGNSA. The CDR3 is 15 residues long. The CDR3 spells CASSLAGGPPDTQYF.

V and J are TRBV12-3 or TRBV12-4 and TRBJ1-6; as DNA is missing, the TRBD1 call by TCRdb cannot be tested. CDR3 size: 15 residues. This chain's CDR3 is CASSYQVQGNSPLHF.